The TCR beta chain under discussion was sequenced for a study of shared clonotypes between healthy human individuals (dated by TCRdb to the early 2020s). The study in broad terms: Three men and two women, aged 18 to 49 years, made up the cohort. Blood TCR repertoires of about five healthy adults were deeply sequenced to estimate repertoire size and the extent of clonotype sharing between individuals. To increase sequencing depth and limit assay-specific biases, TCR repertoire library preparation and sequencing were carried out by different laboratories using diverse techniques. Each donor's leukapheresis produced roughly between roughly 0.85 and 9.5 billion PBMCs. Here is what the overall study found, with its caveats: Pairwise subsampling led to the expectation that sequencing depth would affect the degree of clonotype sharing among donors. The small number of donors limited the genetic and exposure-history diversity represented. Sampling was restricted to blood, and TCR repertoires in tissues likely differ from the TCR repertoires found in blood.

The donors were healthy, HIV-negative adults who had no recently reported acute infections or vaccinations. Only Caucasian adults living in Nashville, Tennessee, USA were represented among the donors. In the unsorted samples, 85 million to 100 million PBMCs were counted, and genomic DNA was extracted using the QIAamp DNA Blood Mini kit. Blood was obtained by leukapheresis, after which PBMCs were separated by Ficoll-Histopaque density gradient centrifugation and cryopreserved in liquid nitrogen vapor phase. Taken from the germline V gene, the CDR1 and CDR2 loops are ENHRY and SYGVKD. Spanning cysteine to phenylalanine, the CDR3 consists of 16 amino acids. The read is trimmed to its CDR3 DNA, 48 bases read in frame from base 1. The trim is 3 bases for V and 0 bases for J, with a gap of 14 bases between the germline ends. This clone was detected once. Its antigen is still unknown. No base quality information exists; no much larger clone differs at one position.

TCR CDR3 regions were amplified from genomic DNA by multiplex PCR using the deep immunoSEQ assay. Genomic DNA extracted from each cell subset was distributed evenly over all wells of several immunoSEQ 96-well plates, and each plate served as one replicate. For unsorted PBMC, each replicate PCR was loaded with about 300 ng genomic DNA, equivalent to tens of thousands of T cell genomes. Genomic DNA from unsorted PBMC was sequenced over ten immunoSEQ deep assay plates. Purified libraries were measured with a Qubit 3.0 fluorometer, size-checked on a Bioanalyzer 2100, and measured again with the KAPA Library Quantification kit. A separate single-read 150-cycle Illumina NextSeq 550 flow cell was used to sequence each immunoSEQ 96-well plate. Concerning the study's data processing: Because the immunoSEQ output held only junctional sequences and lacked quality scores, the filtering could not match the filtering applied to full-length reads. To assign V/J genes and CDR3, sequences were annotated using PyIR, a Python wrapper for IgBLAST v1.9, with IMGT germline references. Any read was removed if the V/J assignment was weak (E-value above 1e-6), the CDR3 was missing, or the read contained stop codons, out-of-frame junctions, or ambiguous translated residues. V3J clonotypes were defined as sequences sharing the same inferred V gene, J gene, and CDR3 amino acid sequence. Percentage overlap between repertoires was computed as shared unique clonotypes divided by the size of the smaller repertoire. Repertoire richness was assessed with RTK rarefaction, the Chao1 estimator, and Recon v2.1 estimates of unobserved clonotypes. In its TCRdb copy, this immuneACCESS table keeps in-frame sequences only and misses some clones. Where compared with another copy, unresolved V genes explain less than half of these, and the others have no known cause. V, J and clone size were drawn from that table, and D and trimming were deduced from the DNA. Across this sample there are fewer than 550,000 clones, with over 60% seen only once. The ten largest make up under 15% of the sample.

The rearrangement joined TRBV10-3 to TRBJ1-1; the best D guess is TRBD1, with 5 bases matching. What was sequenced was PBMCs. The origin of this receptor is a woman aged 40-49 years in good health. Some clones in this sample may be carry-over from other donors' samples. The DNA reads as follows: TGTGCCATCAGTGACCCCTGGGAGGGGTTGAACACTGAAGCTTTCTTT. This is translated as CAISDPWEGLNTEAFF.